The 20 T cell receptor beta chains listed next were all sequenced from one sample in a study of patients and donors after allogeneic stem cell transplantation. TCRdb reanalysed the RT-PCR reads using MiXCR and keeps one entry per CDR3 protein. The table lists 900,000 to 1,000,000 distinct CDR3 sequences, about a sixth of them singletons. Input material: blood, either unsorted or a sorted T cell fraction (not recorded which). These receptors were taken from a human donor who was either an allogeneic HSCT recipient or a stem cell or donor lymphocyte infusion donor (not recorded which). It is not recorded whose cells these are; they may come from a transplant donor.

The chain uses TRBV11-3 and TRBJ1-2; D ambiguous. The CDR3 contains 13 residues. Germline CDR1 and CDR2: SGHNT and YENEEA. V lost 0 bases, J lost 10 bases, and 12 bases lay in between. Here the CDR3 reads CASSLDPLAVYTF. The CDR3 bases are TGTGCCAGCAGCTTAGATCCGTTAGCTGTCTACACCTTC. The whole variable domain, filled in from reference TRBV11-3 and TRBJ1-2, reads EAGVVQSPRYKIIEKKQPVAFWCNPISGHNTLYWYLQNLGQGPELLIRYENEEAVDDSQLPKDRFSAERLKGVDSTLKIQPAELGDSAVYLCASSLDPLAVYTFGSGTRLTVV.

This clonotype was detected many times. V gene TRBV20-1 combines with J gene TRBJ1-1, with unresolved D. Per germline, CDR1 DFQATT and CDR2 SNEGSKA (reference sequence). The CDR3 length is 12 residues. V lost 5 bases and J lost 0, with 7 bases in between. This CDR3 is CSAFRVNTEAFF. The CDR3 nucleotides are TGCAGTGCTTTTAGGGTGAACACTGAAGCTTTCTTT.

This clonotype was observed at least ten times. The V and J genes are TRBV12-3 or TRBV12-4 and TRBJ2-3, with 11 nucleotides matching TRBD1. The CDR3 spans 15 residues. V lost 6 bases to trimming and J lost 4 bases; unmatched junction nucleotides: 6. The CDR3 nucleotides are TGTGCCAGCAGCCAGACGGGACAGGGGGCAGATACGCAGTATTTT. Translated, it gives CASSQTGQGADTQYF.

This clonotype came up a few times. V and J are TRBV11-1 and TRBJ2-2, with 13 bases matching TRBD2. With 2 bases clipped from V and 6 bases from J, the junction kept 9 bases outside the gene matches. The CDR3 is made up of 18 amino acids. Germline V gene lookup returns CDR1 SGHAT and CDR2 FQDESV (reference sequence). The CDR3: CASSLPYGTSGTSGELFF. The CDR3 coding sequence is TGTGCCAGCAGCTTACCATACGGGACTAGCGGGACTTCCGGGGAGCTGTTTTTT.

V and J are TRBV2 and TRBJ2-7; D may be TRBD1 (6 bases). Germline values: CDR1 SNHLY, CDR2 FYNNEI. V lost 6 bases and J 0 bases, leaving 15 bases between the germline ends. This CDR3 is built from 15 residues. The CDR3 nucleotides read TGTGCCAGCAGGGGGACACATTTAACCTCCTACGAGCAGTACTTC. Translated: CASRGTHLTSYEQYF.

The V and J genes are TRBV5-8 and TRBJ1-5, with D possibly matching TRBD1 (6 bases). The V end was cut by 0 bases, the J end by 0 bases, with 13 bases between. The CDR3 consists of 17 residues. From germline, CDR1 is SGHTS and CDR2 YDEGEE. The CDR3 region is CASSLDDDRYSNQPQHF. The CDR3 nucleotides are TGTGCCAGCAGCTTGGATGACGACAGGTATAGCAATCAGCCCCAGCATTTT. Full variable domain (missing parts from reference TRBV5-8 and TRBJ1-5): EAGVTQSPTHLIKTRGQQATLRCSPISGHTSVYWYQQALGLGLQFLLWYDEGEERNRGNFPPRFSGRQFPNYSSELNVNALELEDSALYLCASSLDDDRYSNQPQHFGDGTRLSIL.

V and J are TRBV7-2 and TRBJ2-7; 8 nucleotides line up with TRBD1. Trimming removed 5 bases from V and 0 bases from J; junction bases left unmatched: 6. This CDR3 has 15 residues. Germline lookup yields CDR1 SGHTA and CDR2 FQGNSA. The CDR3 is CASSRRDRSSYEQYF. The CDR3 DNA is TGTGCCAGCAGCCGAAGGGACAGGAGCTCCTACGAGCAGTACTTC.

DNA for the CDR3: TGTGCCATCAGAGCAGGGGGCGGCACTGAAGCTTTCTTT. Its translation is CAIRAGGGTEAFF. The rearrangement links TRBV10-3 to TRBJ1-1; TRBD1 agrees at 8 bases. Per germline, CDR1 ENHRY and CDR2 SYGVKD. The trim removed 6 bases at V and 4 bases at J, leaving 4 bases unmatched. This CDR3 is built from 13 residues.

This clonotype turned up a few times. The chain uses TRBV12-3 or TRBV12-4 and TRBJ2-2; D is possibly TRBD2 (5 bases). This CDR3 has 15 amino acids. V lost 3 bases to trimming and J lost 1 base, with 9 bases between them. The CDR3 region has the DNA TGTGCCAGCAGTTTCGAGGGATGGAACACCGGGGAGCTGTTTTTT. It translates to CASSFEGWNTGELFF.

This clonotype was seen more than once but under ten times. The V call is TRBV6-5, the J call TRBJ2-5, with D possibly matching TRBD2 (6 bases). This CDR3 contains 16 residues. CDR1 MNHEY and CDR2 SVGAGI come from the germline V gene. V was trimmed by 0 bases and J by 5 bases, leaving 16 bases between them. CDR3 sequence (DNA): TGTGCCAGCAGTTACTCGACCCGGGAGTGGAGGGAGACCCAGTACTTC. It specifies CASSYSTREWRETQYF.

This clonotype was seen ten or more times. This chain links TRBV12-3 or TRBV12-4 with TRBJ2-3; perhaps TRBD2 as D (5 bases). There are 13 residues in the CDR3. V lost 6 bases, J lost 2 bases, and 9 bases lay in between. The chain's CDR3 is CASSPGNTDTQYF. Here the CDR3 DNA reads TGTGCCAGCAGCCCCGGGAACACAGATACGCAGTATTTT.

The chain combines TRBV20-1 with TRBJ2-1; TRBD1 agrees at 7 bases. This CDR3 contains 15 residues. Germline V lookup: CDR1 DFQATT, CDR2 SNEGSKA (reference sequence). Trimming removed 5 bases from V and 5 bases from J; junction bases left unmatched: 12. The CDR3 spells CSAESGTEKHNEQFF. CDR3 bases: TGCAGTGCTGAGTCCGGGACAGAGAAACACAATGAGCAGTTCTTC.

This clonotype was found a few times. The chain joins TRBV20-1 to TRBJ2-7; D call uncertain. Trimming removed 6 bases from V and 3 bases from J, with 18 bases in between. Per germline, CDR1 DFQATT and CDR2 SNEGSKA (reference sequence). The CDR3 sequence is 14 residues long. The CDR3 region is CSAVGQRLFYEQYF. Written as DNA, the CDR3 is TGCAGTGCGGTGGGCCAAAGACTGTTCTACGAGCAGTACTTC.

This clonotype was seen a few times. The DNA for the CDR3 is TGTGCCAGCAGACGAGACTGGGACAGGGGGCAAGATACGCAGTATTTT. The encoded protein is CASRRDWDRGQDTQYF. The gene calls are TRBV25-1 and TRBJ2-3, with TRBD1 matching over 12 bases. V was pared by 6 bases and J by 5 bases, with 9 bases of the junction left unmatched. The V gene's germline CDR1 is MGHDK and CDR2 SYGVNS. CDR3 length: 16 amino acids.

This clonotype was counted only a few times. The V and J genes are TRBV4-2 and TRBJ2-2, with 10 bases lining up with TRBD2. The trim removed 1 base at V and 7 bases at J, leaving 6 bases unmatched. Germline assignment: CDR1 LGHNA and CDR2 YNFKEQ. This CDR3 region has 16 residues. As DNA, the CDR3 is TGTGCCAGCAGCCAAGCAAGCGGGGGGGCAAGCGGGGAGCTGTTTTTT. Encoded protein: CASSQASGGASGELFF.

The chain uses TRBV20-1 and TRBJ2-7, with a possible D match to TRBD2 (5 bases). The CDR3 is 13 residues long. Germline loops: CDR1 DFQATT, CDR2 SNEGSKA (reference sequence). V was trimmed by 5 bases and J by 3 bases, leaving 14 bases between them. Here the CDR3 DNA reads TGCAGTGCTCTAGTGGCGGGTCGCTACGAGCAGTACTTC. Translation: CSALVAGRYEQYF.

The chain joins TRBV29-1 to TRBJ2-1, with D maybe TRBD2 (6 bases). CDR3 length: 13 amino acids. Germline CDR1 reads SQVTM; CDR2 reads ANQGSEA. V lost 6 bases, J lost 4 bases, and 13 bases lay in between. CDR3 loop: CSVAGRAYNEQFF. CDR3 bases: TGCAGCGTCGCGGGAAGAGCTTACAATGAGCAGTTCTTC.

V gene TRBV5-1 combines with J gene TRBJ1-1, with TRBD1 as a possible D gene (5 bases). Germline V gene lookup returns CDR1 SGHRS and CDR2 YFSETQ. The CDR3 is 14 residues long. The germline V and J ends were trimmed by 0 bases and 4 bases, with 10 bases remaining between them. The CDR3 region is CASSLGEGSTEAFF. The CDR3 coding sequence is TGCGCCAGCAGCTTGGGGGAGGGGTCCACTGAAGCTTTCTTT.

The chain links TRBV11-3 to TRBJ2-1; D might be TRBD2 (5 bases). The CDR3 sequence is 14 residues long. V was shortened by 1 base and J by 7 bases, with 11 bases between the two germline ends. Per germline, CDR1 SGHNT and CDR2 YENEEA. The CDR3 DNA is TGTGCCAGCAGCTTAGTGGAGGTTGGGAATGAGCAGTTCTTC. Translating it yields CASSLVEVGNEQFF.

This clonotype was seen only a few times. The chain uses TRBV5-1 and TRBJ2-5; no reliable D call. Germline V gene lookup returns CDR1 SGHRS and CDR2 YFSETQ. The CDR3 spans 16 residues. With 0 bases removed from V and 1 base from J, the gap between germline ends came to 13 bases. In nucleotides, the CDR3 is TGCGCCAGCAGCTTGGGAGGTGGCCAGCCCCAAGAGACCCAGTACTTC. This sequence encodes CASSLGGGQPQETQYF.